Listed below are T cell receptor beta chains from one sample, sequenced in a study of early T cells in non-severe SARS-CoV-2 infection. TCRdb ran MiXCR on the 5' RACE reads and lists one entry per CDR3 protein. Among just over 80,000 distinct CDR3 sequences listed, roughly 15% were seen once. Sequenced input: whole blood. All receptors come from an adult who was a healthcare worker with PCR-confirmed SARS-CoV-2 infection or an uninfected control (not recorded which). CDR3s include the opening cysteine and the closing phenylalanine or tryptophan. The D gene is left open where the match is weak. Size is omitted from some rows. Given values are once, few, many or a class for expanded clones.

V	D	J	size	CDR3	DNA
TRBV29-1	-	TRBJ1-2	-	CSVVMTNYGYTF	TGCAGCGTTGTGATGACTAACTATGGCTACACCTTC
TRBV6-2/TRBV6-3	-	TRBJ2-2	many	CASSYSQSTGELFF	TGTGCCAGCAGTTACTCACAGTCCACCGGGGAGCTGTTTTTT
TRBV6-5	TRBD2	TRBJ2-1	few	CASSSRQPLWGRENEQFF	TGTGCCAGCAGTTCCCGACAACCCCTTTGGGGGAGGGAGAATGAGCAGTTCTTC
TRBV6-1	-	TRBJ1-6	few	CASSELRTNSPLHF	TGTGCCAGCAGTGAACTTCGGACTAATTCACCCCTCCACTTT
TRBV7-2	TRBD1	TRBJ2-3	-	CASSSSSGGQANTQYF	TGTGCCAGCAGCTCCTCCTCAGGGGGACAGGCGAATACGCAGTATTTT
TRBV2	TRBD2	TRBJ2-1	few	CACEGLAGSNEQFF	TGTGCCTGCGAGGGACTAGCGGGGTCCAATGAGCAGTTCTTC
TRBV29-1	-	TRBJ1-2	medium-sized	CSVDVDYAGYTF	TGCAGCGTTGACGTAGATTATGCGGGCTACACCTTC
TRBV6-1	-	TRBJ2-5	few	CASSESPRRQETQYF	TGTGCCAGCAGTGAAAGTCCTCGGCGCCAAGAGACCCAGTACTTC
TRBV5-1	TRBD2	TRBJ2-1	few	CASSLRSGGANEQFF	TGCGCCAGCAGCTTGCGTAGCGGGGGGGCAAATGAGCAGTTCTTC
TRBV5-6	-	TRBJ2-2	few	CASSLGDTGELFF	TGTGCCAGCAGCTTGGGGGATACCGGGGAGCTGTTTTTT
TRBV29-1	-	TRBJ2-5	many	CSVEAAETQYF	TGCAGCGTTGAAGCGGCGGAGACCCAGTACTTC
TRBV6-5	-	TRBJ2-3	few	CASQGVRTDTQYF	TGTGCCAGCCAGGGCGTCCGCACAGATACGCAGTATTTT
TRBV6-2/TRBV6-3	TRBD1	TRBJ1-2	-	CASRPENRDRDGYTF	TGTGCCAGCAGACCCGAAAACCGGGACAGGGATGGCTACACCTTC
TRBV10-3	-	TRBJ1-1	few	CAISGLMGGNAFF	TGTGCCATCAGTGGATTAATGGGGGGGAACGCTTTCTTT
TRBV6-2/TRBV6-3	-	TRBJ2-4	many	CASNGWGGIQYF	TGTGCCAGCAACGGGTGGGGCGGCATTCAGTACTTC
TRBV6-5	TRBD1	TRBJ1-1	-	CATLTGQNTEAFF	TGTGCCACACTGACAGGGCAGAACACTGAAGCTTTCTTT
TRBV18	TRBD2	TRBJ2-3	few	CASRSGLAGPDTQYF	TGTGCCAGCCGATCAGGACTAGCGGGTCCAGATACGCAGTATTTT
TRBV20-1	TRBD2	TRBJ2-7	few	CSASPSGVDEQYF	TGCAGCGCTAGTCCTAGCGGGGTCGACGAGCAGTACTTC